Sequencing of this T cell receptor (beta chain) was carried out in a study of T cells after yellow fever vaccination. Looked up from germline, CDR1 is SGHTA and CDR2 is FQGTGA. CDR3 length: 16 amino acids. Of note for this clonotype: Antigen specificity is unknown. The junction and the germline gene differ at one end; a read error may be behind it.

5'RACE template switching produced TCR cDNA carrying a universal primer site and UMIs. TCRdb reprocessed the 5' RACE reads via MiXCR and lists one record per CDR3 protein. The sample lists around 400,000 distinct CDR3 sequences, about 9.9% occurring once. Study conclusions and caveats: Contamination by abundant bulk-population clonotypes could be present in FACS-sorted repertoires. Re-detected after boosting: most primary clones, approximately 97% of CD4 and 75% to 90% of CD8. Among all clonotypes, a small share was observed in both CD4 and CD8 compartments.

The chain is built from TRBV7-3 and TRBJ2-6; possibly TRBD1 for D (8 bases). The sequence was obtained from a man aged 18 to 35 who received the YFV17D yellow fever vaccine. The sequences come from PBMCs, collected on the day of the first yellow fever vaccination. The CDR3 DNA follows: TGTGCCAGCAGCCCACAGGGGGGGTTCGGGGCCAACGACCTGACTTTC. This gives the protein CASSPQGGFGANDLTF.